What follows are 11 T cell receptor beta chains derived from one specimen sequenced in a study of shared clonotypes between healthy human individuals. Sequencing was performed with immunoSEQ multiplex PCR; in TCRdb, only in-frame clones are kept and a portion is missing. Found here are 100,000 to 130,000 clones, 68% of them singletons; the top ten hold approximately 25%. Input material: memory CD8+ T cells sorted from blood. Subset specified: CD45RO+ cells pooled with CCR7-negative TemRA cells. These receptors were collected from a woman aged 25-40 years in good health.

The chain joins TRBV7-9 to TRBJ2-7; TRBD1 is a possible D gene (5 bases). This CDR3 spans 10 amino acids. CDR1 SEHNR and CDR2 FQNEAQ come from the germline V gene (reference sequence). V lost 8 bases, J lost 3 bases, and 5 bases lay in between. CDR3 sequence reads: CASGHYEQYF. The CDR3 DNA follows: TGTGCCAGCGGACACTACGAGCAGTACTTC.

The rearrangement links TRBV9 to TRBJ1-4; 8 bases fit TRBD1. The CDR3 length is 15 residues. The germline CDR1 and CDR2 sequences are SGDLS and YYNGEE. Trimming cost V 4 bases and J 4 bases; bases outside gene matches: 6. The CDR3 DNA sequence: TGTGCCAGCAGCTCGGCCGGGACAGGTAATGAAAAACTGTTTTTT. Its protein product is CASSSAGTGNEKLFF.

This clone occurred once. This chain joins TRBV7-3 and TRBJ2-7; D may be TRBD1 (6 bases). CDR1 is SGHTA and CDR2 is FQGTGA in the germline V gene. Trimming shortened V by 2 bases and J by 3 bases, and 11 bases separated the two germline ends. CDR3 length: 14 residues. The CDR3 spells CASSLVTGGYEQYF. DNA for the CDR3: TGTGCCAGCAGCTTAGTGACAGGAGGCTACGAGCAGTACTTC.

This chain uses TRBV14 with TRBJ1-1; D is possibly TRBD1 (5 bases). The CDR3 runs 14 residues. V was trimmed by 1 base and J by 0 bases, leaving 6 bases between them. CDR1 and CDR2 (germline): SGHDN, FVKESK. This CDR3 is CASSQAGMNTEAFF. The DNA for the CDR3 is TGTGCCAGCAGCCAAGCAGGGATGAACACTGAAGCTTTCTTT.

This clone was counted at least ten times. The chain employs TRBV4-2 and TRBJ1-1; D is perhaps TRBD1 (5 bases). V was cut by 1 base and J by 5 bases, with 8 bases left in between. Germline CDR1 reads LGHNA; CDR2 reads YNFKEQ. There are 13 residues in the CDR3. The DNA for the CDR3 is TGTGCCAGCAGCCAAGGGGACGGAACTGAAGCTTTCTTT. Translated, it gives CASSQGDGTEAFF.

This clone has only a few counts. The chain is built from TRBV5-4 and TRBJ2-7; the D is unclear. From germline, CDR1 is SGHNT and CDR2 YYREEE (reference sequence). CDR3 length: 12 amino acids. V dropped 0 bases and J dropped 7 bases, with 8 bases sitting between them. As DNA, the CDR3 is TGTGCCAGCAGCTTGGAGCGAGTAGAGCAGTACTTC. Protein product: CASSLERVEQYF. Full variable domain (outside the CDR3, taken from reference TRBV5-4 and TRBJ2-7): ETGVTQSPTHLIKTRGQQVTLRCSSQSGHNTVSWYQQALGQGPQFIFQYYREEENGRGNFPPRFSGLQFPNYSSELNVNALELDDSALYLCASSLERVEQYFGPGTRLTVT.

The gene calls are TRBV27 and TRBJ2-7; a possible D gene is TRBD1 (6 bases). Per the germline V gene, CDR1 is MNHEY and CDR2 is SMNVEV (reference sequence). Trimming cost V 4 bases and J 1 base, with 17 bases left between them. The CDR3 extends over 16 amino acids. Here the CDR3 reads CASSSSWQGSSYEQYF. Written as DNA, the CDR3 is TGTGCCAGCAGTTCGTCGTGGCAGGGGAGTTCCTACGAGCAGTACTTC.

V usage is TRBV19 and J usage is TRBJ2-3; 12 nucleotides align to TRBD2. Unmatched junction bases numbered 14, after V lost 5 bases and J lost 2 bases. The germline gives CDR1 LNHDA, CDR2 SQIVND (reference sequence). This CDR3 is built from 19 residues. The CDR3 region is CASSPSRSGLAGNTDTQYF. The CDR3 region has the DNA TGTGCCAGTAGTCCGAGCAGGAGCGGACTAGCGGGGAACACAGATACGCAGTATTTT.

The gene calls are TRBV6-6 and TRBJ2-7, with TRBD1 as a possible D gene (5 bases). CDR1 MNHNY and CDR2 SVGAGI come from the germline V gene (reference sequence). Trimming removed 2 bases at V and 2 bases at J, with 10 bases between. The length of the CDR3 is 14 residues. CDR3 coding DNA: TGTGCCAGCAGTTACGACAGCCGCACCTACGAGCAGTACTTC. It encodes CASSYDSRTYEQYF.

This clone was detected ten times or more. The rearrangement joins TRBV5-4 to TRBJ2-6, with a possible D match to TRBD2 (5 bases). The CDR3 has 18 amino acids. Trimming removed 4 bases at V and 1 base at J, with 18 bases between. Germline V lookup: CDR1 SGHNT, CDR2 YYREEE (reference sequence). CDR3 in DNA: TGTGCCAGCAGCCAAAACAGTCACGGGGAATCTGGGGCCAACGTCCTGACTTTC. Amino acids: CASSQNSHGESGANVLTF.

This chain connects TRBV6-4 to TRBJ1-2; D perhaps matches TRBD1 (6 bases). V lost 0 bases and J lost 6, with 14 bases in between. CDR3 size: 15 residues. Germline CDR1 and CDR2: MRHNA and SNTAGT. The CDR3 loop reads CASSDSEGGGHGYTF. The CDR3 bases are TGTGCCAGCAGTGACTCGGAGGGAGGGGGTCATGGCTACACCTTC.